A selection of T cell receptor beta chains follows, all from one sample in a study of T cell responses to AZD1222 COVID-19 vaccine. Measured with immunoSEQ multiplex PCR; TCRdb has only the in-frame clones, and not every one. Found here are about 160,000 clones, more than 85% of them singletons; the top ten hold 4% to 5.5%. Sequencing used peripheral blood, obtained on day 0 of AZD1222 vaccination. These receptors originate from an adult in good health. Each CDR3 is given without its conserved first and last residue.

j_call | v_call | cdr3_aa
TRBJ2-7 | TRBV12-3/TRBV12-4 | ASSLGGEQY
TRBJ1-5 | TRBV30 | AWSEKGNQPQH
TRBJ1-1 | TRBV7-9 | ASSLYQETEAF
TRBJ1-1 | TRBV11-2 | ASSLVDGGTEAF
TRBJ2-1 | TRBV6-5 | ASSQLVSYNEQF
TRBJ1-4 | TRBV6-2/TRBV6-3 | ASSSPTGPKLF
TRBJ1-1 | TRBV30 | AWRGRWGTEAF
TRBJ1-2 | TRBV23-1 | ASSQGQGYGYT
TRBJ1-2 | TRBV12-3/TRBV12-4 | ASKGENYGYT
TRBJ1-3 | TRBV28 | ASSYLQPPSGNTIY
TRBJ2-2 | TRBV4-1 | ASSQEIPNLGDTGELF
TRBJ2-7 | TRBV25-1 | AIQGGYEQY
TRBJ1-6 | TRBV4-1 | ASSQSVNSPLH
TRBJ2-7 | TRBV27 | ASSLAAHSYEQY
TRBJ1-2 | TRBV6-5 | ASLWGVNYGYT
TRBJ1-5 | TRBV5-6 | ASSYQTGASNQPQH
TRBJ2-3 | TRBV5-4 | ASSAGLAITPTDTQY
TRBJ1-5 | TRBV6-5 | ASSRTGVGQPQH
TRBJ2-1 | TRBV5-1 | ASSLGRLAGEDEQF
TRBJ1-6 | TRBV10-2 | ASSQTNSPLH
TRBJ1-6 | TRBV19 | ASSIVGGESPLH
TRBJ2-3 | TRBV11-2 | ASAMDGDTQY
TRBJ2-2 | TRBV15 | ATSEKIANTGELF
TRBJ2-6 | TRBV24-1 | ATSEAGANVLT
TRBJ1-5 | TRBV18 | ASSPPTTSSNQPQH
TRBJ2-7 | TRBV10-3 | AISTGGFYEQY
TRBJ2-2 | TRBV19 | ASSIMGQGSGELF
TRBJ1-1 | TRBV4-1 | ASSQDYLERKAF
TRBJ1-1 | TRBV6-2/TRBV6-3 | ASNPNWRLEAF
TRBJ1-5 | TRBV27 | ASSPYRDADQPQH
TRBJ1-3 | TRBV11-1 | ASSTPEMGGWPQY
TRBJ2-1 | TRBV19 | ASSFSGTYSSYNEQF
TRBJ2-7 | TRBV5-1 | ASSLAERGGNEQY
TRBJ2-7 | TRBV5-4 | ASSLSAEPYLYEQY
TRBJ2-7 | TRBV11-2 | ASSSSKSGRPYEQY
TRBJ1-4 | TRBV30 | AWSDAQEKLF
TRBJ2-7 | TRBV9 | ASSVSGMAYEQY
TRBJ1-1 | TRBV7-3 | ASSPGGKTGNTEAF
TRBJ2-5 | TRBV5-4 | ASGPPGLAGETQY
TRBJ2-1 | TRBV7-3 | ASSLAGYEQF
TRBJ1-3 | TRBV7-7 | ASSLAQAPGNTIY
TRBJ1-5 | TRBV19 | ASSIRGTGTQPQH
TRBJ2-7 | TRBV5-5 | ASSPVPRSSYEQY
TRBJ2-7 | TRBV14 | ASSLAGYEQY
TRBJ1-5 | TRBV7-8 | ASFTPQVLRPQH
TRBJ1-6 | TRBV30 | AGLRKPEGTPLH
TRBJ2-1 | TRBV5-1 | ASSLESGGTNEQF
TRBJ2-1 | TRBV5-1 | ASSLDSKVNEQF
TRBJ2-3 | TRBV3-1/TRBV3-2 | ASSQLWRAETDTQY
TRBJ2-3 | TRBV11-2 | ASSIEADTQY
TRBJ2-7 | TRBV5-1 | ASSLDASSYEQY
TRBJ2-6 | TRBV5-4 | ASSLEVGANVLT
TRBJ2-3 | TRBV2 | ASSEMPGLAGGTDTQY
TRBJ2-3 | TRBV30 | AWSVTGEVGDTQY
TRBJ1-2 | TRBV29-1 | SVEGGTNYGYT
TRBJ2-7 | TRBV29-1 | SVLRDTTYEQY
TRBJ1-2 | TRBV24-1 | ATSDPGVNYGYT
TRBJ2-3 | TRBV28 | ASSSPQRISTDTQY
TRBJ2-7 | TRBV12-3/TRBV12-4 | ASRLEAYEQY